The clone carrying this TCR beta chain was detected ten times or more. This entry belongs to a study of CD8+CD57+ T cells in acquired aplastic anemia. Study details: Sorted CD4+ and CD8+ cells yielded DNA averaging around 3.2 ug.

Researchers used genomic DNA as the template to profile TCR beta VDJ and CDR3. TCRdb re-analysed the reads in MiXCR, keeping a single row per CDR3 protein. The sample lists more than 150,000 distinct CDR3 sequences; 48% were seen once. Germline trimming cut 0 bases from V and 2 bases from J; bases unmatched to any gene: 13. CDR1 is MGHRA and CDR2 is YSYEKL in the germline V gene. This CDR3 region has 19 residues. The sequenced patients had an expansion of CD8+CD57+ cells seen by flow cytometry. The chain links TRBV4-1 to TRBJ2-7, with 10 nucleotides matching TRBD2. The source material was sorted CD4+, CD8+, or CD8+CD57+ T cells (not recorded which) from PBMCs. The TCR was taken from a human donor with aplastic anemia. DNA of the CDR3: TGCGCCAGCAGCCAAGATAAGATGATAGCGGGGGGTGAACCCTACGAGCAGTACTTC. It encodes CASSQDKMIAGGEPYEQYF.